This entry lists 3 T cell receptor beta chains sequenced from one sample in a study of shared clonotypes between healthy human individuals. Only in-frame clones appear in the TCRdb table, and some are missing; sequencing was by immunoSEQ multiplex PCR. The sample contains some 1,100,000 clones, 70% to 80% of which appear only once. Sequenced sample: memory CD4+ T cells from PBMCs. Subset reported: CD45RA-negative fraction. These receptors originate from a man in his late teens or twenties in good health. Some clones in this sample may be carry-over from other donors' samples.

The chain combines TRBV6-6 with TRBJ1-4, with 7 bases identical to TRBD1. The CDR3 loop spans 15 amino acids. The V segment lost 6 bases and the J segment 3 bases; nucleotides outside the gene matches: 7. Germline V CDR1 and CDR2: MNHNY, SVGAGI (reference sequence). The DNA for the CDR3 is TGTGCCAGCAGCAGGACAGGAGCTGCTAATGAAAAACTGTTTTTT. Its translation is CASSRTGAANEKLFF.

The rearrangement uses TRBV7-6 and TRBJ1-3; D possibly corresponds to TRBD1 (6 bases). Trimming removed 1 base from V and 4 bases from J, with 17 bases in between. Germline-derived CDR1 and CDR2 are SGHVS and FNYEAQ. This CDR3 comprises 17 residues. The CDR3: CASSLGRARGVGNTIYF. In DNA form, the CDR3 reads TGTGCCAGCAGCTTAGGTCGCGCCAGGGGAGTGGGAAACACCATATATTTT.

The chain couples TRBV5-4 to TRBJ2-6; D uncertain. From germline, CDR1 is SGHNT and CDR2 YYREEE (reference sequence). The CDR3 consists of 15 residues. V was pared by 5 bases and J by 5 bases, with 14 bases between. CDR3 DNA: TGTGCCAGCAGTTTCCGGGCCAACCGGGCCAACGTCCTGACTTTC. This gives the protein CASSFRANRANVLTF. Combining the CDR3 with reference TRBV5-4 and TRBJ2-6 gives the whole variable domain ETGVTQSPTHLIKTRGQQVTLRCSSQSGHNTVSWYQQALGQGPQFIFQYYREEENGRGNFPPRFSGLQFPNYSSELNVNALELDDSALYLCASSFRANRANVLTFGAGSRLTVL.